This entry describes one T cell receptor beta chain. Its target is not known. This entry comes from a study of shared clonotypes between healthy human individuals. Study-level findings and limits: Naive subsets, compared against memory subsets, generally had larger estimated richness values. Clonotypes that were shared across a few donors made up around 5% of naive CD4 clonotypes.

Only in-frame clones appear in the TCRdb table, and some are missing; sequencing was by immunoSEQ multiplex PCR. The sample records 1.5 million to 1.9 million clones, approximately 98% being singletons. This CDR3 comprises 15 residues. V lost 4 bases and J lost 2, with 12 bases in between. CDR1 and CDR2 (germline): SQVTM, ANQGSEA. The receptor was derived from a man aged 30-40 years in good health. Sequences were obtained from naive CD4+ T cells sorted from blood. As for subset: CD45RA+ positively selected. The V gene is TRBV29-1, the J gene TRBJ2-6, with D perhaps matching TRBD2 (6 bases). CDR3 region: CSVVGGLTGANVLTF. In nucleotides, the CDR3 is TGCAGCGTTGTGGGGGGTCTGACTGGGGCCAACGTCCTGACTTTC.